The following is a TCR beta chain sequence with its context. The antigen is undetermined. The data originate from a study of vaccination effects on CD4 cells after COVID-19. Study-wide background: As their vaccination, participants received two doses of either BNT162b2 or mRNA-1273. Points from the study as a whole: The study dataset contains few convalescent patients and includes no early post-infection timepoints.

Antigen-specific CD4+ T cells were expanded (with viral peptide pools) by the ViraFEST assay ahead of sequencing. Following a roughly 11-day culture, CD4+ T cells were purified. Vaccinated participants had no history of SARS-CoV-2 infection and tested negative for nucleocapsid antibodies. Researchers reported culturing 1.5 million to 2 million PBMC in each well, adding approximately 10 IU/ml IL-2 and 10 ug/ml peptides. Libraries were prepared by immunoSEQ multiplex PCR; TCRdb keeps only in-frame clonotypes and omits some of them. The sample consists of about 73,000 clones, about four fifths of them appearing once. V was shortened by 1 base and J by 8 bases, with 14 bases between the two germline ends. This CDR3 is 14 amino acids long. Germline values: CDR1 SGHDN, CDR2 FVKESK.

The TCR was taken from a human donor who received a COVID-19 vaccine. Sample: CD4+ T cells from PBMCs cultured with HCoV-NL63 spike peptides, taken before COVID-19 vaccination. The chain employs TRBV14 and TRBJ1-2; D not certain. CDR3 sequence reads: CASSQGLGYRGYTF. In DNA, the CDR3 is TGTGCCAGCAGCCAAGGCCTCGGGTATAGGGGCTACACCTTC.